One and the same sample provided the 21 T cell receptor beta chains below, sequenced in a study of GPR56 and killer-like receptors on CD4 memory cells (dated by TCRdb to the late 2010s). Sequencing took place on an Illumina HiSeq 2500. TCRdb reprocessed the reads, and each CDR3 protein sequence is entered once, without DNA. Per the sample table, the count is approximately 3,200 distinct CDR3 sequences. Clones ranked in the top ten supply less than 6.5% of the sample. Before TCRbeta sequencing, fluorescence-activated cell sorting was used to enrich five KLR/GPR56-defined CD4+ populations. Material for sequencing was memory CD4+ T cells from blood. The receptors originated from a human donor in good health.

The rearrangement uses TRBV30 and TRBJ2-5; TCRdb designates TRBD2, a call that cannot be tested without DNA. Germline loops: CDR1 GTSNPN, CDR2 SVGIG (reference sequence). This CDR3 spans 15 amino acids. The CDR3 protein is CAWSPPGLGLIPQYF.

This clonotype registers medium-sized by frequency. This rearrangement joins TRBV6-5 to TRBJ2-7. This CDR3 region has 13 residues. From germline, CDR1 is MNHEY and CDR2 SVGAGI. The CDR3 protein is CASSYSPSYEQYF.

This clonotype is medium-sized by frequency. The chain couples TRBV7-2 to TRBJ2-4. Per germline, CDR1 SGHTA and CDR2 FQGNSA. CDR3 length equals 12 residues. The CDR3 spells CASSSDGDIQYF. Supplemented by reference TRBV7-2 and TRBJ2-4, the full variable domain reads GAGVSQSPSNKVTEKGKDVELRCDPISGHTALYWYRQSLGQGLEFLIYFQGNSAPDKSGLPSDRFSAERTGGSVSTLTIQRTQQEDSAVYLCASSSDGDIQYFGAGTRLSVL.

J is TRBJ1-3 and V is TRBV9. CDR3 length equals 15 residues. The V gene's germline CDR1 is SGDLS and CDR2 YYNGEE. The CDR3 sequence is CASSPHIGSGNTIYF. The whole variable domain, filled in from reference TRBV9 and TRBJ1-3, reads DSGVTQTPKHLITATGQRVTLRCSPRSGDLSVYWYQQSLDQGLQFLIQYYNGEERAKGNILERFSAQQFPDLHSELNLSSLELGDSALYFCASSPHIGSGNTIYFGEGSWLTVV.

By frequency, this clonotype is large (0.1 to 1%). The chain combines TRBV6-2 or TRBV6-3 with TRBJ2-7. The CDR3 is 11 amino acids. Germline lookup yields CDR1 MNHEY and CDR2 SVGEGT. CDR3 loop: CASSYPYEQYF.

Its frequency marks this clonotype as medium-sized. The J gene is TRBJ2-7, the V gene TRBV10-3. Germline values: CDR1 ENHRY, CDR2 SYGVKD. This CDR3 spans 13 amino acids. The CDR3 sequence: CAISLYQTGEQYF.

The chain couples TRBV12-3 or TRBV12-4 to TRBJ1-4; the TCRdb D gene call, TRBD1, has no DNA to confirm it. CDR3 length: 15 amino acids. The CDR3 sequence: CASRPGVRTNEKLFF.

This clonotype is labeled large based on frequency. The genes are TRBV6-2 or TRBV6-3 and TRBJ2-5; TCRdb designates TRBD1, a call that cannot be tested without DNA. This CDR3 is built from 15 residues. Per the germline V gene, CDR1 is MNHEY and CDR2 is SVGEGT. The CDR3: CASSYGRVSLETQYF.

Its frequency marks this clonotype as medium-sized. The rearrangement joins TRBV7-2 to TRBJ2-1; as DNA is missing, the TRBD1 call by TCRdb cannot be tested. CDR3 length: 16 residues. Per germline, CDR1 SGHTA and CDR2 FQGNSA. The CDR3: CASSSVGGGNYNEQFF.

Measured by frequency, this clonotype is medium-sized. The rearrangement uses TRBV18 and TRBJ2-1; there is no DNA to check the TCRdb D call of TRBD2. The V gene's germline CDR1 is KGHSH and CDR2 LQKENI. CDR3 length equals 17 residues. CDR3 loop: CASSPLAGGSSYNEQFF.

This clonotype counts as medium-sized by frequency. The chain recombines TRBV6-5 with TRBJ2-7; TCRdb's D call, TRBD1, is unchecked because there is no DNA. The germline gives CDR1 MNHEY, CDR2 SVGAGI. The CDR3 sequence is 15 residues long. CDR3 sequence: CASSYRGLSANEQYF.

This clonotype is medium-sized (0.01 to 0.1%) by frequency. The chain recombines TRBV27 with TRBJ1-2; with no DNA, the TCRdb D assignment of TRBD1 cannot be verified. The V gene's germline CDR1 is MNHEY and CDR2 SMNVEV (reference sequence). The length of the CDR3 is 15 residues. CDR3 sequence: CASSPRVEINYGYTF.

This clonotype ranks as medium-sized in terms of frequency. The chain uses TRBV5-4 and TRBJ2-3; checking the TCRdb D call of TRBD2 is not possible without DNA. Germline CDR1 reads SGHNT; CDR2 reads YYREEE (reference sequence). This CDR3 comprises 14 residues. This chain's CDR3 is CASSSPAGPNTQYF.

This chain's CDR3 is CASSPIGGGYQPQHF. V usage is TRBV7-2 and J usage is TRBJ1-5. Germline V gene sequence: CDR1 SGHTA, CDR2 FQGNSA. The CDR3 runs 15 residues.

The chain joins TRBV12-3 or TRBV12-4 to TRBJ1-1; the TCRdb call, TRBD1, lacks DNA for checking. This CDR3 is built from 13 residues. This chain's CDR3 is CASSAGTRTEAFF.

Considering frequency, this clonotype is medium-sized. The CDR3 reads CASRARGHSSPLHF. The V gene is TRBV27, the J gene TRBJ1-6; TCRdb reports TRBD1, a call that lacks DNA to check it against. The CDR3 sequence is 14 residues long. Germline V gene lookup returns CDR1 MNHEY and CDR2 SMNVEV (reference sequence).

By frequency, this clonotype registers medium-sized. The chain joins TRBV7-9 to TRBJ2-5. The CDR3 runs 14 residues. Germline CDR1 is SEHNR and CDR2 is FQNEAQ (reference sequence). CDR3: CASSLAFQTETQYF. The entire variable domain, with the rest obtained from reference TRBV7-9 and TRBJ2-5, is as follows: DTGVSQNPRHKITKRGQNVTFRCDPISEHNRLYWYRQTLGQGPEFLTYFQNEAQLEKSRLLSDRFSAERPKGSFSTLEIQRTEQGDSAMYLCASSLAFQTETQYFGPGTRLLVL.

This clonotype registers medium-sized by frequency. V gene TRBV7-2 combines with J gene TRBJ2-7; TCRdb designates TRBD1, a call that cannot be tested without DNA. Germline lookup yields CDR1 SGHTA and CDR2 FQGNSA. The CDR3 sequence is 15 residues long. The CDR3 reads CASSPTGLHSYEQYF. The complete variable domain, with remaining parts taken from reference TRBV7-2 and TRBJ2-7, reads GAGVSQSPSNKVTEKGKDVELRCDPISGHTALYWYRQSLGQGLEFLIYFQGNSAPDKSGLPSDRFSAERTGGSVSTLTIQRTQQEDSAVYLCASSPTGLHSYEQYFGPGTRLTVT.

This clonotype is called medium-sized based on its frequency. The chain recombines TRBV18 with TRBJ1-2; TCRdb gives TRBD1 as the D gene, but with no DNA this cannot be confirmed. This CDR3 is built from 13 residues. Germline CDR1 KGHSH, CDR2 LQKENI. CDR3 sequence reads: CASLPRQGDGYTF. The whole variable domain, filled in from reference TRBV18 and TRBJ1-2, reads NAGVMQNPRHLVRRRGQEARLRCSPMKGHSHVYWYRQLPEEGLKFMVYLQKENIIDESGMPKERFSAEFPKEGPSILRIQQVVRGDSAAYFCASLPRQGDGYTFGSGTRLTVV.

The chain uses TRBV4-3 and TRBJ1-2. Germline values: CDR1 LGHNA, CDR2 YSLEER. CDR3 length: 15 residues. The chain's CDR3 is CASSQDLAILEGYTF.

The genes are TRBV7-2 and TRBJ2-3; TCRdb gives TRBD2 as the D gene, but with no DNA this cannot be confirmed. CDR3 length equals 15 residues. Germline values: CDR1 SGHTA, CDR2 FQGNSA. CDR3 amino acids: CASSILAGGTDTQYF.